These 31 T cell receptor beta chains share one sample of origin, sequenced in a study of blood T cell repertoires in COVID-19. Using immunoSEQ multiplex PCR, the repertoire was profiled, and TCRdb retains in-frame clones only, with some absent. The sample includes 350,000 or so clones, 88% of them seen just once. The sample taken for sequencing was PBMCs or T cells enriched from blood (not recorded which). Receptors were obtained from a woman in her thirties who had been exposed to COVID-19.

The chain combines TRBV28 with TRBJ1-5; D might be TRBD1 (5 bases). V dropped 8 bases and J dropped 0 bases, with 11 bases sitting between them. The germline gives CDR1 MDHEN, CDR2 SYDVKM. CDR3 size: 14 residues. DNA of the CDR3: TGTGCCAGCCTCAGACAGCATAGCAATCAGCCCCAGCATTTT. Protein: CASLRQHSNQPQHF. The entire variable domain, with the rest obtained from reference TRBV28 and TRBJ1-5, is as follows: DVKVTQSSRYLVKRTGEKVFLECVQDMDHENMFWYRQDPGLGLRLIYFSYDVKMKEKGDIPEGYSVSREKKERFSLILESASTNQTSMYLCASLRQHSNQPQHFGDGTRLSIL.

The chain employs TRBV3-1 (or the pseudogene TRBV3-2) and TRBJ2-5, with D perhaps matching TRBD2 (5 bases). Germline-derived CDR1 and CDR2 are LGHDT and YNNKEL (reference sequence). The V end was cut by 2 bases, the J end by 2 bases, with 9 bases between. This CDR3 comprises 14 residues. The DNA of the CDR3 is TGTGCCAGCAGCCAATCCGGGGTTCAAGAGACCCAGTACTTC. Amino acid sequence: CASSQSGVQETQYF.

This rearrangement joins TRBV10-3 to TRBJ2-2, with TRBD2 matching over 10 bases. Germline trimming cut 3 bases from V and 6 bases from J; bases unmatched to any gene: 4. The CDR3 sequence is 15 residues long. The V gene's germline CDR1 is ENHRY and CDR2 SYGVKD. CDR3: CAISDSGRASGELFF. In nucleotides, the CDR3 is TGTGCCATCAGTGACAGCGGGAGGGCCTCCGGGGAGCTGTTTTTT.

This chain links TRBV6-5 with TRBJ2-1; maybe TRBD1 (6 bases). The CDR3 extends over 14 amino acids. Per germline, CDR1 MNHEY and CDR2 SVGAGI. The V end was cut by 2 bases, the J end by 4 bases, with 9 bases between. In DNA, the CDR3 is TGTGCCAGCAGTTACCAGGACAGATACAATGAGCAGTTCTTC. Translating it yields CASSYQDRYNEQFF.

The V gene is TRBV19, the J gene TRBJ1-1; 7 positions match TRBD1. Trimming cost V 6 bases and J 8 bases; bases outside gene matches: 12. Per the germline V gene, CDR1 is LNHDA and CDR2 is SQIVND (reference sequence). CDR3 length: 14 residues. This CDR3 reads CASRWQGEELEAFF. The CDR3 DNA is TGTGCCAGTAGGTGGCAGGGGGAGGAGCTGGAAGCTTTCTTT.

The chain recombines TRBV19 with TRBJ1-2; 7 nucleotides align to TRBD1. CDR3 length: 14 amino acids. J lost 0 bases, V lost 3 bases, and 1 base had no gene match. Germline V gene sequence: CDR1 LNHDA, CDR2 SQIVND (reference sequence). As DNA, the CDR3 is TGTGCCAGTAGTATTGGACAGGCTAACTATGGCTACACCTTC. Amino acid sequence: CASSIGQANYGYTF.

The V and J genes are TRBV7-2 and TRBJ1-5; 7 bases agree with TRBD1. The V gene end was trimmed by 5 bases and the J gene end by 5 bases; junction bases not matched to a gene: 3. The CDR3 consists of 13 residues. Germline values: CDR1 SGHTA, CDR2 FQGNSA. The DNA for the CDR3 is TGTGCCAGCAGCGCCCAGGGGGATCAGCCCCAGCATTTT. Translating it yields CASSAQGDQPQHF. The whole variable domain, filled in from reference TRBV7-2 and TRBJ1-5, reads GAGVSQSPSNKVTEKGKDVELRCDPISGHTALYWYRQSLGQGLEFLIYFQGNSAPDKSGLPSDRFSAERTGGSVSTLTIQRTQQEDSAVYLCASSAQGDQPQHFGDGTRLSIL.

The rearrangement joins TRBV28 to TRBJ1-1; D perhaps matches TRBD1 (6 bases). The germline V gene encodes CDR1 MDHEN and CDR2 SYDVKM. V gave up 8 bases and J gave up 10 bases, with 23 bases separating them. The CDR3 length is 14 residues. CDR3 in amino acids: CASSPPWQGIGAFF. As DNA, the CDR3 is TGTGCCAGCTCTCCCCCCTGGCAGGGGATTGGAGCTTTCTTT.

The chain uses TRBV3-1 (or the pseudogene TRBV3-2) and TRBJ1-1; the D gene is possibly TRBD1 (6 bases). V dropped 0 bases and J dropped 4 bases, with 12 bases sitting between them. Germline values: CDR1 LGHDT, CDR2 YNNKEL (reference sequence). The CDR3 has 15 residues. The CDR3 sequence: CASSQDSRGGTEAFF. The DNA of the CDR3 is TGTGCCAGCAGCCAAGATTCCAGGGGTGGCACTGAAGCTTTCTTT.

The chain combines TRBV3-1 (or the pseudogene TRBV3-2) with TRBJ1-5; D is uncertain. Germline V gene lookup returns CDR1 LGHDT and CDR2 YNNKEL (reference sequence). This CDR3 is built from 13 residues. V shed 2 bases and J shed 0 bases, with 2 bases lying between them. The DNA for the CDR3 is TGTGCCAGCAGCCAACATAGCAATCAGCCCCAGCATTTT. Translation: CASSQHSNQPQHF.

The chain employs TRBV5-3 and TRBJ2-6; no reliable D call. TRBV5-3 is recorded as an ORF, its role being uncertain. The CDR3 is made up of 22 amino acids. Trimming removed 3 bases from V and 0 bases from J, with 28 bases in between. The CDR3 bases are TGTGCCAGAAGCTCCTACCACCCCTTTCGGCCGAGGCAATACTCTGGGGCCAACGTCCTGACTTTC. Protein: CARSSYHPFRPRQYSGANVLTF.

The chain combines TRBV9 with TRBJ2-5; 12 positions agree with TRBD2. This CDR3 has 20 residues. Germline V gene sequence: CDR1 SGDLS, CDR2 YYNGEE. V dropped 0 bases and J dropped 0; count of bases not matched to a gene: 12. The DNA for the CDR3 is TGTGCCAGCAGCGTAGCCCTTCCCGGGACTAGCGGGTGGGACCAAGAGACCCAGTACTTC. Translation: CASSVALPGTSGWDQETQYF.

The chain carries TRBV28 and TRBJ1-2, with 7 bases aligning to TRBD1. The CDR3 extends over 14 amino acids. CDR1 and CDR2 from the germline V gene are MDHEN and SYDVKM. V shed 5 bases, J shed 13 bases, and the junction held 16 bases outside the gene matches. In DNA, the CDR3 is TGTGCCAGCAGTATTTCCGGGACAGCTACTATTTCCACCTTC. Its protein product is CASSISGTATISTF.

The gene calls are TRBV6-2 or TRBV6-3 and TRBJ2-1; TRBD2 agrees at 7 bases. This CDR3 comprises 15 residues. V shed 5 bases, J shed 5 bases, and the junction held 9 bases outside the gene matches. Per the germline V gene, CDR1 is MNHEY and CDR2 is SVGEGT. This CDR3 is CASSPGLGAHNEQFF. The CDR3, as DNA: TGTGCCAGCAGTCCAGGACTAGGGGCGCACAATGAGCAGTTCTTC.

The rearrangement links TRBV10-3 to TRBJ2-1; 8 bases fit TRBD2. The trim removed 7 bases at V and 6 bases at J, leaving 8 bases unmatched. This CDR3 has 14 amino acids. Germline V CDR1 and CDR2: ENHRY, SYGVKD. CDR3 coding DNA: TGTGCCATCACCCCAGCGGGAGCGCTCAATGAGCAGTTCTTC. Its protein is CAITPAGALNEQFF.

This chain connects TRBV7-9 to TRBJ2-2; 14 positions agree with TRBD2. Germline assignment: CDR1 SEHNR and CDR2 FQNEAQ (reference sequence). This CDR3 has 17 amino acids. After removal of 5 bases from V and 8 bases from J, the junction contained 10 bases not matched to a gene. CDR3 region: CASSVGLAGGRAGELFF. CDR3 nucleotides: TGTGCCAGCAGCGTCGGACTAGCGGGAGGCCGAGCGGGGGAGCTGTTTTTT.

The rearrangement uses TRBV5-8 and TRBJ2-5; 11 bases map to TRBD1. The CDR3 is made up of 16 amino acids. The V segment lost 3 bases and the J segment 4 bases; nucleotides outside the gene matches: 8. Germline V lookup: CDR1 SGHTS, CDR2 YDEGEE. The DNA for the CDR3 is TGTGCCAGCAGCTATTTTAAAGGGACAGGGGGAGAGACCCAGTACTTC. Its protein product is CASSYFKGTGGETQYF.

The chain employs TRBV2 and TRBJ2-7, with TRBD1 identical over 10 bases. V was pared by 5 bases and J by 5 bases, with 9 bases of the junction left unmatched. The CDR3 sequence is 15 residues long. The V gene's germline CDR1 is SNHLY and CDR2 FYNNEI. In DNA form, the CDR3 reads TGTGCCAGCAGTCGAACGGGGGACAGGGGACACGAGCAGTACTTC. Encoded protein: CASSRTGDRGHEQYF.

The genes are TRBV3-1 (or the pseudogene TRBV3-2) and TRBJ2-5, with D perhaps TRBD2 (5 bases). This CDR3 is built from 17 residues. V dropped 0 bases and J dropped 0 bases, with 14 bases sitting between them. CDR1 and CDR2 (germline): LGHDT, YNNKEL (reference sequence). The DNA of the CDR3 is TGTGCCAGCAGCCAAGATCCAGCGGAGACGTACCAAGAGACCCAGTACTTC. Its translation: CASSQDPAETYQETQYF.

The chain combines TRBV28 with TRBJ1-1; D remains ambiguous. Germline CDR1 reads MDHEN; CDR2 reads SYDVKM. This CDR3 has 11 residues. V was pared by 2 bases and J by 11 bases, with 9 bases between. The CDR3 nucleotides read TGTGCCAGCAGTTTACAAACGGGGGCTTTCTTT. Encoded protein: CASSLQTGAFF.

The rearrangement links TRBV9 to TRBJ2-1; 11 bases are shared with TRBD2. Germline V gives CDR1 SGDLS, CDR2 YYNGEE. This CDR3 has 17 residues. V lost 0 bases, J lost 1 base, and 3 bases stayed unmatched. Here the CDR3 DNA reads TGTGCCAGCAGCGTAGCTGGGACTAGCGGATCCTACAATGAGCAGTTCTTC. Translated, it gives CASSVAGTSGSYNEQFF.

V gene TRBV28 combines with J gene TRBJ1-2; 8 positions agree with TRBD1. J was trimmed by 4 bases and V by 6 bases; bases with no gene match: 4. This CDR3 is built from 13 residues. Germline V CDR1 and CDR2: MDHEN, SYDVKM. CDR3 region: CASSRDRGYGYTF. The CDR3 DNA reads TGTGCCAGCAGCCGAGACAGGGGCTATGGCTACACCTTC.

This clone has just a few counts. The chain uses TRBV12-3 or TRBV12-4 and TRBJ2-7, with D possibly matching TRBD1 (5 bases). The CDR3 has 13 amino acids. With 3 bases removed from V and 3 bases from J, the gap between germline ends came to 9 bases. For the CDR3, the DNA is TGTGCCAGCAGTTTGAACAGGAACTACGAGCAGTACTTC. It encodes CASSLNRNYEQYF.

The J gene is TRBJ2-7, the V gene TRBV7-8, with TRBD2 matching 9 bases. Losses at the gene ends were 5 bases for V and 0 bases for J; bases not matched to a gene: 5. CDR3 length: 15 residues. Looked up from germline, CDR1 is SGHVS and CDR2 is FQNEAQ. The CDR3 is CASSPYSGSSYEQYF. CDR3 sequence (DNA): TGTGCCAGCAGCCCCTATAGCGGGAGCTCCTACGAGCAGTACTTC.

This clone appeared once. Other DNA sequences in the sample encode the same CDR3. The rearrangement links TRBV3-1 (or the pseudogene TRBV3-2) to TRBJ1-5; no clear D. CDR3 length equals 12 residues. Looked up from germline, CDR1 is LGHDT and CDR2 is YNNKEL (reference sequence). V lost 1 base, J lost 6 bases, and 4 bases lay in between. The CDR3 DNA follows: TGTGCCAGCAGCCAAGGCGGTCAGCCCCAGCATTTT. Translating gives CASSQGGQPQHF.

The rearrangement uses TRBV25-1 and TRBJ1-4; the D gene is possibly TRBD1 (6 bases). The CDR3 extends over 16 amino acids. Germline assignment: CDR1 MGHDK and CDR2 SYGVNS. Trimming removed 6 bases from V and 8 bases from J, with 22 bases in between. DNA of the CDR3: TGTGCCAGCAGAACACCCCCGGGGCCAAGGGGGGAAAAACTGTTTTTT. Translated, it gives CASRTPPGPRGEKLFF. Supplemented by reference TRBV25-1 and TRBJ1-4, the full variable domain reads EADIYQTPRYLVIGTGKKITLECSQTMGHDKMYWYQQDPGMELHLIHYSYGVNSTEKGDLSSESTVSRIRTEHFPLTLESARPSHTSQYLCASRTPPGPRGEKLFFGSGTQLSVL.

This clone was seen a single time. The CDR3 loop reads CASSLFGGNYGYTF. The CDR3 nucleotides are TGTGCCAGCAGTTTATTCGGGGGAAACTATGGCTACACCTTC. This sequence joins TRBV27 and TRBJ1-2, with D tentatively TRBD1 (5 bases). Between the trimmed V and J ends, which lost 1 base and 2 bases, there was a span of 8 bases. CDR1 is MNHEY and CDR2 is SMNVEV in the germline V gene (reference sequence). CDR3 length: 14 amino acids.

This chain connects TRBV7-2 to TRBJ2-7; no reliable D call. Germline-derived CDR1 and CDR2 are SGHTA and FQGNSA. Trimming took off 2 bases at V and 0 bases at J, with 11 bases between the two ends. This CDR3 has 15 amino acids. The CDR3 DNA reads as TGTGCCAGCAGCTTAAGTGGTAGTTTCTCCTACGAGCAGTACTTC. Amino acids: CASSLSGSFSYEQYF.

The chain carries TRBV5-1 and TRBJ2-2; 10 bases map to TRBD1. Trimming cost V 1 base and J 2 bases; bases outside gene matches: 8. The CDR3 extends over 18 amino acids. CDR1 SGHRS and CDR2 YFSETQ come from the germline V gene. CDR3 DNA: TGCGCCAGCAGCTTGATATCCCGGGACAGGGGAAACACCGGGGAGCTGTTTTTT. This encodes CASSLISRDRGNTGELFF.

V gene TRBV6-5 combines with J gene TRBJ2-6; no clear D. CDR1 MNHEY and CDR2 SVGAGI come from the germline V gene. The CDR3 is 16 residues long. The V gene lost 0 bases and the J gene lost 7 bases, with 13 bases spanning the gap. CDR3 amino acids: CASSYSAQAFANVLTF. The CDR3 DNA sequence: TGTGCCAGCAGTTACTCGGCTCAGGCGTTTGCCAACGTCCTGACTTTC.

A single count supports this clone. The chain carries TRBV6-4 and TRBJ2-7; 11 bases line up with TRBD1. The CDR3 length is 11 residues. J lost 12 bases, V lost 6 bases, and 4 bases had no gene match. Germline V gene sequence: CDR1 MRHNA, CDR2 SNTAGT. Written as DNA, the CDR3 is TGTGCCAGCAGGGACAGGGGGCTTATGTACTTC. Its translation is CASRDRGLMYF.